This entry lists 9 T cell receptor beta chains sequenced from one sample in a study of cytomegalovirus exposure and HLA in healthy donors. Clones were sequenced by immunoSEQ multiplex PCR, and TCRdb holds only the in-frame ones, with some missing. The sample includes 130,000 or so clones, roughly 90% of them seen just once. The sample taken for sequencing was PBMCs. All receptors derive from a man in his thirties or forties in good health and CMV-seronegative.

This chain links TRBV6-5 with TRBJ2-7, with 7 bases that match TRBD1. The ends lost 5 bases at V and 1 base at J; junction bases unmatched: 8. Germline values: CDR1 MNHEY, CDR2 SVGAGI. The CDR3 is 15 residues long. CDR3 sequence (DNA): TGTGCCAGCAGTACCGACAGGGCAGCTTCCTACGAGCAGTACTTC. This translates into CASSTDRAASYEQYF.

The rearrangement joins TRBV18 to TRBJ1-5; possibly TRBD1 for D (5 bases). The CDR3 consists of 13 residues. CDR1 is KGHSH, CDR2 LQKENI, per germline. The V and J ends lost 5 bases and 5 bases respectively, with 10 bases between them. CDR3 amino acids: CASSFSGDQPQHF. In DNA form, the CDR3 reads TGTGCCAGCTCATTTTCGGGGGATCAGCCCCAGCATTTT.

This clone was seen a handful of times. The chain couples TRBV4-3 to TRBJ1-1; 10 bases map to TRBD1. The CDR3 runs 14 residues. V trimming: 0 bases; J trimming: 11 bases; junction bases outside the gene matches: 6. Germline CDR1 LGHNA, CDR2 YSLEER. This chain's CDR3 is CASSQEPGQGLAFF. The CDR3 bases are TGCGCCAGCAGCCAAGAGCCGGGACAGGGGCTTGCTTTCTTT.

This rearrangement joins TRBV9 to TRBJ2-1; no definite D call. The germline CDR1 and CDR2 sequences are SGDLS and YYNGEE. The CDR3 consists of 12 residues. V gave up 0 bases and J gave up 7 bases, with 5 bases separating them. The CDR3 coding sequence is TGTGCCAGCAGCGTAGCTCTTAATGAGCAGTTCTTC. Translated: CASSVALNEQFF.

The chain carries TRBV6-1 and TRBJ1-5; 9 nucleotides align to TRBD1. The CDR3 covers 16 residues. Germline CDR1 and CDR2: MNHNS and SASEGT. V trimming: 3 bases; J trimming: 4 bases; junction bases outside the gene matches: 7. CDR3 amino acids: CASSDDRGISNQPQHF. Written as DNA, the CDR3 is TGTGCCAGCAGTGACGACAGGGGGATCAGTAATCAGCCCCAGCATTTT.

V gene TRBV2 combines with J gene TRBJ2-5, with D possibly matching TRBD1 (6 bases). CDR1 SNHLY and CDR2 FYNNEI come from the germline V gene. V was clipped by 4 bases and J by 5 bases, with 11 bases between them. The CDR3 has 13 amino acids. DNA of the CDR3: TGTGCCAGCAGTGCGGACAGTCGGGAGACCCAGTACTTC. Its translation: CASSADSRETQYF.

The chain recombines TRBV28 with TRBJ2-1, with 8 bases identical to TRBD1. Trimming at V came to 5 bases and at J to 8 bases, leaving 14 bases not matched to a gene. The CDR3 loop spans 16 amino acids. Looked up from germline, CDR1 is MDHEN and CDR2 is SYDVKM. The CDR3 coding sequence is TGTGCCAGCAGTCTTCAGGGGGCGAGCGCCCAATATGAGCAGTTCTTC. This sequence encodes CASSLQGASAQYEQFF.

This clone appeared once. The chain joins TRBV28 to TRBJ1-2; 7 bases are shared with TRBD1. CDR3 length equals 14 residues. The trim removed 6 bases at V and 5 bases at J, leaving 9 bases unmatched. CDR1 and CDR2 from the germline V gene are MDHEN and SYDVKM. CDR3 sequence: CASSRQGNWYGYTF. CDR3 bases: TGTGCCAGCAGCCGACAGGGTAATTGGTATGGCTACACCTTC.

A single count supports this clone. The CDR3, as DNA: TGTGCCATCGGGGACAAAACGGCGAACACTGAAGCTTTCTTT. Translating it yields CAIGDKTANTEAFF. The chain recombines TRBV10-3 with TRBJ1-1; D is perhaps TRBD1 (6 bases). V was shortened by 8 bases and J by 1 base, with 14 bases between the two germline ends. Germline V CDR1 and CDR2: ENHRY, SYGVKD. The CDR3 has 14 amino acids.